This T cell receptor beta chain was recorded in a study of OX40 agonist ivuxolimab in advanced cancers. Study findings and constraints: Compared with others, partial responders at 0.1-3.0 mg/kg displayed clonal expansion among the lowest. The study did not work out the antigen specificity of the expanded peripheral T cells.

To note about this clone: Its antigen is not known.

Profiled with immunoSEQ multiplex PCR; TCRdb holds only in-frame clones, not every one. This sample has about 66,000 clones, with 84% found just once. Autoimmune disease history or systemic immunosuppression excluded patients. V was clipped by 6 bases and J by 0 bases, with 11 bases between them. CDR1 is MNHNS, CDR2 SASEGT, per germline. The CDR3 loop spans 15 amino acids. The chain employs TRBV6-1 and TRBJ2-2; D is undetermined. The material sequenced was CD4+ or CD8+ T cells sorted from blood, taken in a trial of the OX40 agonist ivuxolimab. This sequence was found in an adult with an advanced solid tumor such as melanoma, head and neck, liver or kidney cancer. The CDR3 DNA is TGTGCCAGCAGGCTCGGTTCCGCGAACACCGGGGAGCTGTTTTTT. Translated, it gives CASRLGSANTGELFF.